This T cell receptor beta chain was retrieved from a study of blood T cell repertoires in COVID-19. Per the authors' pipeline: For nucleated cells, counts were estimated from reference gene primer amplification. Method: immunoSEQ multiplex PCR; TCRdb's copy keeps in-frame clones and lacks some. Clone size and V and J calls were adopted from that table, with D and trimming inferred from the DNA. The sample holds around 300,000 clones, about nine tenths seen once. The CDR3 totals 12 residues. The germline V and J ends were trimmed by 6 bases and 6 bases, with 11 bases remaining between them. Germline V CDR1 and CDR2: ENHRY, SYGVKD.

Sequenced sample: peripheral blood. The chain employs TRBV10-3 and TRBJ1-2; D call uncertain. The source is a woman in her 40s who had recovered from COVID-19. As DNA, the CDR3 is TGTGCCATCAGCAACCAGGAGGATGGCTACACCTTC. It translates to CAISNQEDGYTF.